The clone carrying this TCR beta chain has just a few counts. Its antigen is unknown. From around 520 ng of total RNA, TCR beta-specific cDNA was reverse-transcribed using a constant-region primer. Modified slightly, ARM-PCR produced TCR beta libraries over three nested multiplex PCR rounds. Primers for the first two PCR rounds were TRBV1-TRBV30 forward primers and a C-beta reverse primer (around 10 cycles per round). From the multiplex PCR reads, TCRdb called clonotypes with MiXCR, one entry per CDR3 protein. This sample has approximately 40,000 distinct CDR3 sequences; around 66% occur once, and the top ten carry 19%. V gave up 4 bases and J gave up 0 bases, with 11 bases separating them. The germline V gene has CDR1 SGDLS and CDR2 YYNGEE. The CDR3 runs to 15 residues. This specimen belongs to a study of tumor-infiltrating lymphocytes in primary liver carcinoma. Study-level findings and limits: Merely about 7-25% of top clones occurred in all five tumor regions.

Between roughly 17 and 31 mg of unsorted bulk tissue served as the source from which RNA and DNA were co-extracted. The TCR sequence derives from a man aged 35-49 years with primary liver carcinoma and hepatitis B virus infection. Sequenced: liver tumor tissue from sampling region 2. The subset denotes: tumor region T2, inferior pole. The gene calls are TRBV9 and TRBJ1-3; D is uncertain. The CDR3 coding sequence is TGTGCCAGCAGCCCAGGCCGGATCTCTGGAAACACCATATATTTT. Translating it yields CASSPGRISGNTIYF.